This is a list of T cell receptor beta chains from one sample in a study of blood T cell repertoires in COVID-19. Assay: immunoSEQ multiplex PCR; the TCRdb copy retains only in-frame clones and omits some. The data show over 110,000 clones, 84% seen once. Sequencing input: peripheral blood. The receptors here all came from a man between 60 and 70 years old with active or convalescent COVID-19. The conserved cysteine and the conserved F or W are not part of the CDR3 here. The order of the fields is J gene, V gene, CDR3 protein.

TRBJ2-1 | TRBV27 | ASSSRRGGGEQF
TRBJ1-3 | TRBV12-5 | ASGRDSLSSGNTIY
TRBJ1-2 | TRBV5-1 | ASRTANYGYT
TRBJ1-6 | TRBV6-1 | ASSEVARSYNSPLH
TRBJ2-2 | TRBV19 | ASSNPGLAGVTGELF
TRBJ1-2 | TRBV11-2 | ASSLTREGGYT
TRBJ1-3 | TRBV27 | ASSPTVGQGVGNTIY
TRBJ2-1 | TRBV27 | ASSFLGLAGWEQF
TRBJ1-2 | TRBV19 | ATRGGPNYGYT
TRBJ1-2 | TRBV6-2/TRBV6-3 | ASIPGQSNYGYT